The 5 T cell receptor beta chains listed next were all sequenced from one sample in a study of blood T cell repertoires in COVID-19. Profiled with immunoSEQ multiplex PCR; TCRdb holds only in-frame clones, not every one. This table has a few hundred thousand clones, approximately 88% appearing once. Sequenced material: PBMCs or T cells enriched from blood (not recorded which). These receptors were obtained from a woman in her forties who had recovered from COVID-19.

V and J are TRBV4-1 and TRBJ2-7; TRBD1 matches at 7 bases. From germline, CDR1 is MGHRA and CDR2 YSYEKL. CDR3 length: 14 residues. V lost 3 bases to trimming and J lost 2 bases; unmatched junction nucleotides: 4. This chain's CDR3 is CASSQWTGAYEQYF. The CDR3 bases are TGCGCCAGCAGCCAGTGGACAGGAGCCTACGAGCAGTACTTC.

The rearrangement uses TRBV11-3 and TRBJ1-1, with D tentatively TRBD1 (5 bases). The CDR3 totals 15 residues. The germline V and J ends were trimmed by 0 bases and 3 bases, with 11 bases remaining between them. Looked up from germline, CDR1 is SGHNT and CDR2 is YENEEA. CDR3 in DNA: TGTGCCAGCAGCTTAGATCCGGGGGATGACACTGAAGCTTTCTTT. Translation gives CASSLDPGDDTEAFF.

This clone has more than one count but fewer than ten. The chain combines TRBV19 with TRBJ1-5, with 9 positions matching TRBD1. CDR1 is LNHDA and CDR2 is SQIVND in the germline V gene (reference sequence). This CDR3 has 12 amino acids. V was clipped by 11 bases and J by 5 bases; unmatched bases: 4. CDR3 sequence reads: CAGGQGHQPQHF. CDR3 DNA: TGTGCCGGAGGACAGGGGCATCAGCCCCAGCATTTT.

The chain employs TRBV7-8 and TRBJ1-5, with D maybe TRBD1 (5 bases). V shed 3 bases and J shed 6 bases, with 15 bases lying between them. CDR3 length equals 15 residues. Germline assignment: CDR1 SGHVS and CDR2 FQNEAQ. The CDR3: CASSFRAQGGQPQHF. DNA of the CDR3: TGTGCCAGCAGCTTCAGGGCCCAAGGTGGTCAGCCCCAGCATTTT.

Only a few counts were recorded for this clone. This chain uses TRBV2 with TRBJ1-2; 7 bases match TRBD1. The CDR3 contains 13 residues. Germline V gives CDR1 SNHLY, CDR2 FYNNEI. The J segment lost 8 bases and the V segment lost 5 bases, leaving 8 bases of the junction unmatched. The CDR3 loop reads CASSLEGAEGYTF. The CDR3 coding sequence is TGTGCCAGCAGTTTGGAGGGGGCCGAGGGCTACACCTTC.